The 7 T cell receptor beta chains listed next were all sequenced from one sample in a study of blood T cells in healthy people across ages. Alongside a J-beta primer mix, a sample-barcoded 5' primer served in a second PCR lasting about 7 to 11 cycles. TCRdb passed the 5' RACE reads through MiXCR, listing each CDR3 protein once. The table lists about 580,000 distinct CDR3 sequences, roughly 48% of them singletons. The source material was blood. Receptors were obtained from an elderly man in good health.

This clonotype came up a few times. This chain joins TRBV29-1 and TRBJ1-2, with 9 bases aligning to TRBD1. The CDR3 contains 11 residues. The junction had 0 bases not matched to a gene; V was cut back by 7 bases and J by 3 bases. Germline CDR1 is SQVTM and CDR2 is ANQGSEA. CDR3 region: CSGTGDYGYTF. The CDR3, as DNA: TGCAGCGGGACAGGGGACTATGGCTACACCTTC.

This clonotype was seen ten or more times. The V gene is TRBV6-5, the J gene TRBJ1-1; D call uncertain. The germline CDR1 and CDR2 sequences are MNHEY and SVGAGI. There are 13 residues in the CDR3. V gave up 4 bases and J gave up 1 base, with 7 bases separating them. CDR3 region: CASSWAQNTEAFF. The CDR3 coding sequence is TGTGCCAGCAGTTGGGCTCAGAACACTGAAGCTTTCTTT.

The CDR3 protein is CASLIGDTQYF. The CDR3 coding sequence is TGTGCCAGCTTAATCGGAGATACGCAGTATTTT. The chain recombines TRBV6-5 with TRBJ2-3; D gene unclear. The CDR3 loop spans 11 amino acids. Germline V gene sequence: CDR1 MNHEY, CDR2 SVGAGI. V shed 8 bases and J shed 5 bases, with 8 bases lying between them.

The J gene is TRBJ2-7, the V gene TRBV20-1; D not resolved. This CDR3 has 14 amino acids. V was trimmed by 0 bases and J by 0 bases, leaving 9 bases between them. The germline V gene has CDR1 DFQATT and CDR2 SNEGSKA (reference sequence). The CDR3 sequence is CSARDVRSSYEQYF. In DNA form, the CDR3 reads TGCAGTGCTAGAGACGTAAGGAGCTCCTACGAGCAGTACTTC.

This rearrangement joins TRBV29-1 to TRBJ2-3; possible D gene TRBD2, 5 bases. CDR3 length equals 12 residues. V was pared by 7 bases and J by 2 bases, with 10 bases between. CDR1 is SQVTM and CDR2 is ANQGSEA in the germline V gene. CDR3 coding DNA: TGCAGCGACGCCGGGGACACAGATACGCAGTATTTT. Protein product: CSDAGDTDTQYF.

This clonotype showed up many times. This rearrangement joins TRBV6-5 to TRBJ1-5; possible D gene TRBD1, 5 bases. The CDR3 is 16 amino acids. The ends were cut back, 0 bases at V and 6 bases at J, with 15 bases in the middle. Germline CDR1 MNHEY, CDR2 SVGAGI. The CDR3 bases are TGTGCCAGCAGTTACTCGTCGGGGCTTCGGAGTCAGCCCCAGCATTTT. Encoded protein: CASSYSSGLRSQPQHF.

V and J are TRBV5-1 and TRBJ2-5; 7 bases agree with TRBD2. The germline CDR1 and CDR2 sequences are SGHRS and YFSETQ. The ends lost 4 bases at V and 3 bases at J; junction bases unmatched: 12. The CDR3 is 16 amino acids. The chain's CDR3 is CASSPKLANGEETQYF. CDR3 bases: TGCGCCAGCAGCCCGAAACTAGCGAATGGGGAAGAGACCCAGTACTTC.